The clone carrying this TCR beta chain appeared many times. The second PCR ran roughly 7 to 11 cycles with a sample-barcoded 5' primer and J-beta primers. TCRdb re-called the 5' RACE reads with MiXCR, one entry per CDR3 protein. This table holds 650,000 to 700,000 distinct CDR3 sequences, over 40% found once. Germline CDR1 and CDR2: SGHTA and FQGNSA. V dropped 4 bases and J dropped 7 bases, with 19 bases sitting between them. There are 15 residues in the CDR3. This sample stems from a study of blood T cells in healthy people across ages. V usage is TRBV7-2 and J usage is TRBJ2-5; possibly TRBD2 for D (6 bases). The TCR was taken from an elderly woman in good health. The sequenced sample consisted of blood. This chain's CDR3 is CASSSRALAYGTQYF. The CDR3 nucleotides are TGTGCCAGCAGCTCTAGGGCCCTAGCGTATGGGACCCAGTACTTC.